The rows below give T cell receptor beta chains drawn from one sample of a study of blood T cell repertoires in COVID-19. TCRdb's table, derived via immunoSEQ multiplex PCR, lists solely in-frame clones and lacks some. The sample has hundreds of thousands of clones, 70% to 90% seen once; the top ten hold 3.5% to 4%. Sequenced material: peripheral blood. Source of these receptors: a woman in her 50s with active or convalescent COVID-19. CDR3s include the opening cysteine and the closing phenylalanine or tryptophan. The D gene is left open where the match is weak. A clone size is listed for some rows: how often the clone was seen (once, few, many), or a class if it is expanded.

d_call: .
j_call: TRBJ2-4
v_call: TRBV30
clone_size: .
cdr3_nt: TGTGCCTGGACTACGGCGGCGGGGGCTCGGAACATTCAGTACTTC
cdr3_aa: CAWTTAAGARNIQYF

d_call: .
j_call: TRBJ1-2
v_call: TRBV11-2
clone_size: .
cdr3_nt: TGTGCCAGCAGCTTAGCGGGTGGTTATCAGGGCTACACCTTC
cdr3_aa: CASSLAGGYQGYTF

d_call: TRBD1
j_call: TRBJ2-2
v_call: TRBV4-1
clone_size: .
cdr3_nt: TGCGCCAGCAGCCAAGATAGGGGGACAGGGTTAGCCGGGGAGCTGTTTTTT
cdr3_aa: CASSQDRGTGLAGELFF

d_call: TRBD1
j_call: TRBJ1-2
v_call: TRBV24-1
clone_size: .
cdr3_nt: TGTGCCACCAGTGACGGACAGGAGGAGGTCTATGGCTACACCTTC
cdr3_aa: CATSDGQEEVYGYTF

d_call: .
j_call: TRBJ2-6
v_call: TRBV18
clone_size: .
cdr3_nt: TGTGCCAGCTCAAACAGGGACTCTGGGGCCAACGTCCTGACTTTC
cdr3_aa: CASSNRDSGANVLTF

d_call: TRBD1
j_call: TRBJ1-2
v_call: TRBV6-2/TRBV6-3
clone_size: .
cdr3_nt: TGTGCCAGCAGTTACTCGATCTCCAGGGGGGTGAGTGGCTACACCTTC
cdr3_aa: CASSYSISRGVSGYTF

d_call: .
j_call: TRBJ1-1
v_call: TRBV21-1
clone_size: .
cdr3_nt: TGTGCCAGCAGCTCCCCCCGCGGGCAGGAGAACACTGAAGCTTTCTTT
cdr3_aa: CASSSPRGQENTEAFF

d_call: .
j_call: TRBJ2-5
v_call: TRBV7-8
clone_size: .
cdr3_nt: TGTGCCAGCAGCTTAGGTAAAGGCGGCCCGCCAAAAGAGACCCAGTACTTC
cdr3_aa: CASSLGKGGPPKETQYF

d_call: .
j_call: TRBJ1-6
v_call: TRBV2
clone_size: .
cdr3_nt: TGTGCCAGCAGTCCTAATGGTCCCCTCCACTTT
cdr3_aa: CASSPNGPLHF

d_call: .
j_call: TRBJ2-1
v_call: TRBV5-1
clone_size: .
cdr3_nt: TGCGCCAGCAGCGCCGGACAGAGAAACAATGAGCAGTTCTTC
cdr3_aa: CASSAGQRNNEQFF

d_call: .
j_call: TRBJ1-1
v_call: TRBV3-1/TRBV3-2
clone_size: .
cdr3_nt: TGTGCCAGCAGCCAAGAGTCCGCCCCTAGCCCTGCATTT
cdr3_aa: CASSQESAPSPAF

d_call: TRBD1
j_call: TRBJ2-7
v_call: TRBV7-2
clone_size: .
cdr3_nt: TGTGCCAGCAGCTTAGGAGGGACAGTCGGCAGGGAGCAGTACTTC
cdr3_aa: CASSLGGTVGREQYF

d_call: TRBD2
j_call: TRBJ2-7
v_call: TRBV5-4
clone_size: .
cdr3_nt: TGTGCCAGCAGCTTGGGACTAGCGGGGCAAGAGCAGTACTTC
cdr3_aa: CASSLGLAGQEQYF

d_call: .
j_call: TRBJ2-5
v_call: TRBV28
clone_size: .
cdr3_nt: TGTGCCAGCAGTACTACCGACAGGTACCAAGAGACCCAGTACTTC
cdr3_aa: CASSTTDRYQETQYF

d_call: TRBD1
j_call: TRBJ1-1
v_call: TRBV18
clone_size: .
cdr3_nt: TGTGCCAGCTCACCAGAGACAGGGCCCCGGGCTTTCTTT
cdr3_aa: CASSPETGPRAFF

d_call: .
j_call: TRBJ2-7
v_call: TRBV27
clone_size: .
cdr3_nt: TGTGCCAGCAGTTTCTACCCAGGGGAGGGTCGGGACGAGCAGTACTTC
cdr3_aa: CASSFYPGEGRDEQYF

d_call: TRBD2
j_call: TRBJ2-3
v_call: TRBV5-6
clone_size: .
cdr3_nt: TGTGCCAGCAGTAGGGCGGGAGAAGGAGATACGCAGTATTTT
cdr3_aa: CASSRAGEGDTQYF

d_call: TRBD1
j_call: TRBJ1-3
v_call: TRBV30
clone_size: .
cdr3_nt: TGTGCCTGGAGTAGGGACAGTCCTGGAAACACCATATATTTT
cdr3_aa: CAWSRDSPGNTIYF

d_call: .
j_call: TRBJ2-1
v_call: TRBV19
clone_size: .
cdr3_nt: TGTGCCAGTAGTGGTCGCGGGACCTCCTACAATGAGCAGTTCTTC
cdr3_aa: CASSGRGTSYNEQFF

d_call: TRBD1
j_call: TRBJ1-5
v_call: TRBV2
clone_size: .
cdr3_nt: TGTGCCAGCGATGGGACAGGGGGTCAGCCCCAGCATTTT
cdr3_aa: CASDGTGGQPQHF

d_call: .
j_call: TRBJ1-1
v_call: TRBV28
clone_size: once
cdr3_nt: TGTGCCAGCAGTTTCTGGGGCAGGGCGGTCACTGAAGCTTTCTTT
cdr3_aa: CASSFWGRAVTEAFF

d_call: .
j_call: TRBJ2-3
v_call: TRBV30
clone_size: .
cdr3_nt: TGTGCCTGGAGCTGGAGACGGGAAGATACGCAGTATTTT
cdr3_aa: CAWSWRREDTQYF

d_call: TRBD1
j_call: TRBJ1-2
v_call: TRBV15
clone_size: .
cdr3_nt: TGTGCCACCAGCGTTGACAGGGCCACTAACTATGGCTACACCTTC
cdr3_aa: CATSVDRATNYGYTF

d_call: .
j_call: TRBJ1-1
v_call: TRBV7-3
clone_size: .
cdr3_nt: TGTGCCAGCAGCCCCGCGGGGGGGAACACTGAAGCTTTCTTT
cdr3_aa: CASSPAGGNTEAFF

d_call: .
j_call: TRBJ1-2
v_call: TRBV7-9
clone_size: .
cdr3_nt: TGTGCCAGCAGCCACAACGGGGGGAGCCATGGCTACACCTTC
cdr3_aa: CASSHNGGSHGYTF

d_call: TRBD1
j_call: TRBJ2-7
v_call: TRBV2
clone_size: .
cdr3_nt: TGTGCCAGCAGGAAAGACAGGGGGCAAGAGCAGTACTTC
cdr3_aa: CASRKDRGQEQYF

d_call: .
j_call: TRBJ1-1
v_call: TRBV5-5
clone_size: .
cdr3_nt: TGTGCCAGCAGCTTCGAGCTGAACACTGAAGCTTTCTTT
cdr3_aa: CASSFELNTEAFF

d_call: TRBD1
j_call: TRBJ2-1
v_call: TRBV7-3
clone_size: .
cdr3_nt: TGTGCCAGCAGCTCGACAGGGGCTAGCTCCTACAATGAGCAGTTCTTC
cdr3_aa: CASSSTGASSYNEQFF

d_call: TRBD2
j_call: TRBJ2-7
v_call: TRBV4-3
clone_size: .
cdr3_nt: TGCGCCAGCAGCCAAGATCCCAAACTAGCGGGAGGGCTTAAGTACTTC
cdr3_aa: CASSQDPKLAGGLKYF

d_call: TRBD1
j_call: TRBJ2-7
v_call: TRBV6-2/TRBV6-3
clone_size: .
cdr3_nt: TGTGCCAGCAGTTACTCGAAACCTCGAGGGGGCTTAGCCGAGCAGTACTTC
cdr3_aa: CASSYSKPRGGLAEQYF

d_call: .
j_call: TRBJ1-2
v_call: TRBV20-1
clone_size: once
cdr3_nt: TGCAGTGCTAGTTACAGTTCTAACTATGGCTACACCTTC
cdr3_aa: CSASYSSNYGYTF

d_call: TRBD2
j_call: TRBJ2-7
v_call: TRBV5-4
clone_size: .
cdr3_nt: TGTGCCAGCAGCTTGGCAGCGGGAGGGTTCTACGAGCAGTACTTC
cdr3_aa: CASSLAAGGFYEQYF

d_call: .
j_call: TRBJ2-1
v_call: TRBV30
clone_size: .
cdr3_nt: TGTGCCTGGAAAGACAGGGGAGGGTACAATGAGCAGTTCTTC
cdr3_aa: CAWKDRGGYNEQFF

d_call: .
j_call: TRBJ2-1
v_call: TRBV7-9
clone_size: .
cdr3_nt: TGTGCCAGCAGCCCTAAATCCTACAATGAGCAGTTCTTC
cdr3_aa: CASSPKSYNEQFF

d_call: .
j_call: TRBJ1-3
v_call: TRBV5-4
clone_size: .
cdr3_nt: TGTGCCAGCAGCTTCCTGGGCTTTGGAAACACCATATATTTT
cdr3_aa: CASSFLGFGNTIYF

d_call: TRBD1
j_call: TRBJ1-1
v_call: TRBV6-5
clone_size: .
cdr3_nt: TGTGCCAGCAGTAGACAGGGAACTGAAGCTTTCTTT
cdr3_aa: CASSRQGTEAFF

d_call: .
j_call: TRBJ1-2
v_call: TRBV5-1
clone_size: .
cdr3_nt: TGCGCCAGCAGCTTGGCCGAGCTATATGGCTACACCTTC
cdr3_aa: CASSLAELYGYTF

d_call: .
j_call: TRBJ1-5
v_call: TRBV19
clone_size: .
cdr3_nt: TGTGCCAGTAGTATCTGGACGGGGAATCAGCCCCAGCATTTT
cdr3_aa: CASSIWTGNQPQHF

d_call: .
j_call: TRBJ2-3
v_call: TRBV6-2/TRBV6-3
clone_size: .
cdr3_nt: TGTGCCAGCAGTCGGGACTTTGCAGATACGCAGTATTTT
cdr3_aa: CASSRDFADTQYF

d_call: .
j_call: TRBJ2-7
v_call: TRBV7-2
clone_size: .
cdr3_nt: TGTGCCAGCAGCTTGCTGACCCTGGACAGCCTGCAGTACTTC
cdr3_aa: CASSLLTLDSLQYF

d_call: TRBD1
j_call: TRBJ2-7
v_call: TRBV3-1/TRBV3-2
clone_size: few
cdr3_nt: TGTGCCAGCAGCTTGGGGACAGGCGGTTCCGAGCAGTACTTC
cdr3_aa: CASSLGTGGSEQYF